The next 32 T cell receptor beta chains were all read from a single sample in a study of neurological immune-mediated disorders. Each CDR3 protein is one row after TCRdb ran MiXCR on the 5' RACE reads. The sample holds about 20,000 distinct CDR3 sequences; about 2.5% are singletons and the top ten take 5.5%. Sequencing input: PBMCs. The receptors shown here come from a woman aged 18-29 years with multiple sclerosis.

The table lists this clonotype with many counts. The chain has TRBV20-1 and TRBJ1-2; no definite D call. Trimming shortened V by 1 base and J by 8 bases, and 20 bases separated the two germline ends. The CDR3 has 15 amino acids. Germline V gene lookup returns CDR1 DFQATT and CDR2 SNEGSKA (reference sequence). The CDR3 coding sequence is TGCAGTGCTAGAGTAGAAGGAAACCGAGCTATGGGCTACACCTTC. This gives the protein CSARVEGNRAMGYTF.

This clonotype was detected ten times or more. The CDR3 DNA reads as TGTGCCAGCAGCTTAAGGGACTCTGGGGAGCAGTACGTC. Its protein product is CASSLRDSGEQYV. The rearrangement links TRBV7-6 to TRBJ2-7; weak D call: TRBD2 (6 bases). Germline V CDR1 and CDR2: SGHVS, FNYEAQ. The CDR3 spans 13 residues. Trimming took 2 bases from V and 7 from J, leaving 12 bases between them.

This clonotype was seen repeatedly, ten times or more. CDR3 DNA: TGCAGTGCTAGAGTTGAGAGAAATAACTATGGCTACACCTTC. It translates to CSARVERNNYGYTF. The chain combines TRBV20-1 with TRBJ1-2; D ambiguous. CDR3 size: 14 residues. V was clipped by 1 base and J by 1 base, with 10 bases between them. Germline assignment: CDR1 DFQATT and CDR2 SNEGSKA (reference sequence).

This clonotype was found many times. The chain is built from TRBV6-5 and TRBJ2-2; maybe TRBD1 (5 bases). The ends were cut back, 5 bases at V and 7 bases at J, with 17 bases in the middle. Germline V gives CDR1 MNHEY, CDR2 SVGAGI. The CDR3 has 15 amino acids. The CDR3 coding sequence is TGTGCCAGCAGTAGAACTTACCGCCAGGGCGGGGAGCTGTTTTTT. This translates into CASSRTYRQGGELFF.

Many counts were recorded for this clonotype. The chain's CDR3 is CASSLERAGGYNEQFF. The CDR3 bases are TGTGCCAGCAGCTTGGAGCGAGCGGGGGGCTACAATGAGCAGTTCTTC. This sequence joins TRBV5-6 and TRBJ2-1; TRBD2 aligns across 9 bases. The CDR3 length is 16 residues. Per germline, CDR1 SGHDT and CDR2 YYEEEE. The trim removed 0 bases at V and 3 bases at J, leaving 4 bases unmatched.

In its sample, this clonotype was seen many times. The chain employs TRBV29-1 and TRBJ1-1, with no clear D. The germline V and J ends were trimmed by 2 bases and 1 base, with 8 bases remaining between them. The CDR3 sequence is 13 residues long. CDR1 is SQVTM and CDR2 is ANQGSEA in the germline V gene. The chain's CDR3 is CSVEYGTNTEAFF. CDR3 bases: TGCAGCGTTGAATACGGAACGAACACTGAAGCTTTCTTT.

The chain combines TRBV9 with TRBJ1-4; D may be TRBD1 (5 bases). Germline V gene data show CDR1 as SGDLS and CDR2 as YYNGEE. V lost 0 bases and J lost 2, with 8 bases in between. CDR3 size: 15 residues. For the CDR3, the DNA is TGTGCCAGCAGCGTAGGTCCAGGGACTAATGAAAAACTGTTTTTT. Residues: CASSVGPGTNEKLFF.

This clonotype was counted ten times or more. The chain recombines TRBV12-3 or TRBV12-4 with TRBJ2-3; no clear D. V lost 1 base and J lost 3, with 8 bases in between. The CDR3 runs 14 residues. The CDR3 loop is CASSLEVETDTQYF. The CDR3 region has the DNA TGTGCCAGCAGTTTAGAGGTAGAGACAGATACGCAGTATTTT.

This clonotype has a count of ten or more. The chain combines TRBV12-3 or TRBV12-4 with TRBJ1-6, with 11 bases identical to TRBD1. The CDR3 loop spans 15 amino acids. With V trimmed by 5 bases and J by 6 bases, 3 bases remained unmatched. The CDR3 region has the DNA TGTGCCAGCAGTACAGGACAGGGGGCTAATTCACCCCTCCACTTT. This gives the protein CASSTGQGANSPLHF.

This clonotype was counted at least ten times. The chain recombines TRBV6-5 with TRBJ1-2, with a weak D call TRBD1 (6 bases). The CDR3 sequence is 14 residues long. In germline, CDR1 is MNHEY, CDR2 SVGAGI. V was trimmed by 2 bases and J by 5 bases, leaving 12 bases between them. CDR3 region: CASSYVRGGYGYTF. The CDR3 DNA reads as TGTGCCAGCAGTTACGTTAGGGGGGGTTATGGCTACACCTTC.

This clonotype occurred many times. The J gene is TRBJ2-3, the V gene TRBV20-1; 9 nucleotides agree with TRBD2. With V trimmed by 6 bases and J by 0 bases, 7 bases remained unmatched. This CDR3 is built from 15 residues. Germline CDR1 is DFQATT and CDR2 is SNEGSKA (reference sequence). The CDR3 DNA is TGCAGTGCCCTCGGGACTAGCTTAAGCACAGATACGCAGTATTTT. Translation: CSALGTSLSTDTQYF.

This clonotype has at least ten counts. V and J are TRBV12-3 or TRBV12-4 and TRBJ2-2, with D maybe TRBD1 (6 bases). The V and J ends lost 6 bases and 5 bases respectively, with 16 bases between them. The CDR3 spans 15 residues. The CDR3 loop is CASRSSQGWTGELFF. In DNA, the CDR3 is TGTGCCAGCAGAAGTTCACAGGGATGGACCGGGGAGCTGTTTTTT.

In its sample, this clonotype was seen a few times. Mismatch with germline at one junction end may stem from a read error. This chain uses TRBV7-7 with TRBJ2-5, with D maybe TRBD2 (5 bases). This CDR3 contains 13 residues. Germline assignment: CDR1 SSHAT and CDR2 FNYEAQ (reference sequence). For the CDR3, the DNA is TGTGCTAGCAGCTTAGTTGAGGGAGAGACCCAGTACTTC. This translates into CASSLVEGETQYF. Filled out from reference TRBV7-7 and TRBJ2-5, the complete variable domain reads GAGVSQSPRYKVTKRGQDVTLRCDPISSHATLYWYQQALGQGPEFLTYFNYEAQPDKSGLPSDRFSAERPEGSISTLTIQRTEQRDSAMYRCASSLVEGETQYFGPGTRLLVL.

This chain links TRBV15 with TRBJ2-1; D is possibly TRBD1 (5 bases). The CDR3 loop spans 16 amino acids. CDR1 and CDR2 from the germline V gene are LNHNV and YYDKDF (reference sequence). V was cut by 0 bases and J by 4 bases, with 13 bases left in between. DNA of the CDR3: TGTGCCACCAGCAGAGATCTTCAGGACAAATACAATGAGCAGTTCTTC. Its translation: CATSRDLQDKYNEQFF.

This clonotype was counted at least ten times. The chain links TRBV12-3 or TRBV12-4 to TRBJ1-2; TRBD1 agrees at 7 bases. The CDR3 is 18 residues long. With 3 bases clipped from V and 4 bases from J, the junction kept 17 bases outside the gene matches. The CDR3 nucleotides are TGTGCCAGCAGTTTTCGAGATCTACTGCAGGGGGGGGTCTATGGCTACACCTTC. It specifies CASSFRDLLQGGVYGYTF.

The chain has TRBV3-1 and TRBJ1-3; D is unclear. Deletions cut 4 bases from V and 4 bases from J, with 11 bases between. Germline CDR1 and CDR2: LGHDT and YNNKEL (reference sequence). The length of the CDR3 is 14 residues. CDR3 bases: TGTGCCAGCAGCCCCCGGGAAAGAGGAAACACCATATATTTT. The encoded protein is CASSPRERGNTIYF. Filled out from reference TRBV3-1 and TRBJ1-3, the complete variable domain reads DTAVSQTPKYLVTQMGNDKSIKCEQNLGHDTMYWYKQDSKKFLKIMFSYNNKELIINETVPNRFSPKSPDKAHLNLHINSLELGDSAVYFCASSPRERGNTIYFGEGSWLTVV.

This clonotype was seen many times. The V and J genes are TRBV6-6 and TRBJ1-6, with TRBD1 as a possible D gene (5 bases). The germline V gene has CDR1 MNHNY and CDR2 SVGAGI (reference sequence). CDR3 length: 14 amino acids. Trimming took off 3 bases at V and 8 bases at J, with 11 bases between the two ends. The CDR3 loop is CASSYKGLDSPLHF. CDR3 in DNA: TGTGCCAGCAGTTATAAGGGGTTGGATTCACCCCTCCACTTT.

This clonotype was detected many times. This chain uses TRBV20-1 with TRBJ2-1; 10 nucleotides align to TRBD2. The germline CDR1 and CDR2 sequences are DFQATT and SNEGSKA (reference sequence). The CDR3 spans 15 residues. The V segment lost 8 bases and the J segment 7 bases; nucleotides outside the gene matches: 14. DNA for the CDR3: TGCAGTCCATCAGCGGCTAGCGGGGGATGGAATGAGCAGTTCTTC. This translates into CSPSAASGGWNEQFF.

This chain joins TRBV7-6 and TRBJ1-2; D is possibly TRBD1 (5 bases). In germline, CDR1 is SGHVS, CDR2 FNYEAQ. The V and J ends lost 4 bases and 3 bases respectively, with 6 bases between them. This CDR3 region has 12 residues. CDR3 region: CASSSGHYGYTF. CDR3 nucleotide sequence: TGTGCCAGCAGCTCGGGACACTATGGCTACACCTTC.

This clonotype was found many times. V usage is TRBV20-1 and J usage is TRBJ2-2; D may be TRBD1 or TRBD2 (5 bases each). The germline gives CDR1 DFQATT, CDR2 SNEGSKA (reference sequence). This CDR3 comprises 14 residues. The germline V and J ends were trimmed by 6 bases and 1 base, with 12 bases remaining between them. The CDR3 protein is CSAWGPMNTGELFF. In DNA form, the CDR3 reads TGCAGTGCCTGGGGACCGATGAACACCGGGGAGCTGTTTTTT.

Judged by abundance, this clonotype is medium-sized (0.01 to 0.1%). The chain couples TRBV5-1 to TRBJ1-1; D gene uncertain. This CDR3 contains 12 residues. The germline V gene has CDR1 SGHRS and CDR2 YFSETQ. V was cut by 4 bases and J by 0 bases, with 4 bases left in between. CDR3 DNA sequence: TGCGCCAGCAGCGAGATGAACACTGAAGCTTTCTTT. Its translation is CASSEMNTEAFF.

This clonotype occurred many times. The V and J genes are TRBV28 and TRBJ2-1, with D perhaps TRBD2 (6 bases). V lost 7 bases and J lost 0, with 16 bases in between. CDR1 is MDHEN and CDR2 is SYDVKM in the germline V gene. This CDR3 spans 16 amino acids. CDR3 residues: CASNPGGTASYNEQFF. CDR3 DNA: TGTGCCAGCAACCCCGGCGGGACGGCCTCCTACAATGAGCAGTTCTTC. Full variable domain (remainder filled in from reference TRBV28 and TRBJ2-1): DVKVTQSSRYLVKRTGEKVFLECVQDMDHENMFWYRQDPGLGLRLIYFSYDVKMKEKGDIPEGYSVSREKKERFSLILESASTNQTSMYLCASNPGGTASYNEQFFGPGTRLTVL.

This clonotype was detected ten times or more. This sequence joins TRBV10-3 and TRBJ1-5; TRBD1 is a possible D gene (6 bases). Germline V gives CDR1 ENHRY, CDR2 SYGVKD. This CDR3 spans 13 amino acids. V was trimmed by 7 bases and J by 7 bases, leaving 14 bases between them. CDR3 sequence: CAINREVGQPQHF. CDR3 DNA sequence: TGTGCCATCAACAGGGAGGTGGGGCAGCCCCAGCATTTT.

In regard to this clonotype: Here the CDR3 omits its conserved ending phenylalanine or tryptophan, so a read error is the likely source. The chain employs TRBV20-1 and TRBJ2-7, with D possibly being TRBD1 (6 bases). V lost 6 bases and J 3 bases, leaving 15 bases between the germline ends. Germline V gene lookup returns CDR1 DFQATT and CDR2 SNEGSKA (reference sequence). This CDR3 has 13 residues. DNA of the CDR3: TGCAGTGCGACCGGGACATCCCTCTACGAGCAGTACAAC. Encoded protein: CSATGTSLYEQYN.

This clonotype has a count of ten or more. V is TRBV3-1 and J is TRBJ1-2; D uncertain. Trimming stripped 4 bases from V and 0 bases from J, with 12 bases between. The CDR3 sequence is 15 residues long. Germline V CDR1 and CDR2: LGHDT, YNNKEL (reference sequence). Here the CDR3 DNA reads TGTGCCAGCAGCCGGCATATAGGAGCTAACTATGGCTACACCTTC. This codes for CASSRHIGANYGYTF.

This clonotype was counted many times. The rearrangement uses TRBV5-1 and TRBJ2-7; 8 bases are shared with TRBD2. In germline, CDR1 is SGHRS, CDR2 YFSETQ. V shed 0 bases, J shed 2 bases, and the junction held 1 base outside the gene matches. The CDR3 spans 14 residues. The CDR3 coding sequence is TGCGCCAGCAGCTTGGGAGCGGGGGCCTACGAGCAGTACTTC. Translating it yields CASSLGAGAYEQYF.

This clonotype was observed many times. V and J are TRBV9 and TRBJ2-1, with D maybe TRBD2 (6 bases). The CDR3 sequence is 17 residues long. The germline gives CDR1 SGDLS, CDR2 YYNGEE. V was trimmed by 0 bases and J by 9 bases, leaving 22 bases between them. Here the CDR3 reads CASSVGFGRGSGGEQFF. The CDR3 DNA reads TGTGCCAGCAGCGTAGGATTCGGGAGAGGTTCTGGTGGTGAGCAGTTCTTC. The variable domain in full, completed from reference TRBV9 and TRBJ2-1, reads DSGVTQTPKHLITATGQRVTLRCSPRSGDLSVYWYQQSLDQGLQFLIQYYNGEERAKGNILERFSAQQFPDLHSELNLSSLELGDSALYFCASSVGFGRGSGGEQFFGPGTRLTVL.

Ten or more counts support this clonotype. The CDR3 reads CSALLAGGPDGELFF. CDR3 in DNA: TGCAGTGCTTTATTAGCGGGGGGGCCGGACGGGGAGCTGTTTTTT. J is TRBJ2-2 and V is TRBV20-1, with 11 nucleotides matching TRBD2. V was clipped by 5 bases and J by 7 bases; unmatched bases: 9. Germline-derived CDR1 and CDR2 are DFQATT and SNEGSKA (reference sequence). The CDR3 is 15 amino acids.

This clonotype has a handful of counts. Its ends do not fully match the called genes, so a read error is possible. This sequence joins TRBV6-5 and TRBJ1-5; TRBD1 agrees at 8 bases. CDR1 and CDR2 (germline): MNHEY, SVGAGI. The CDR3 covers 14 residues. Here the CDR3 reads CASSPDRGNQPQNF. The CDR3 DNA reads TGTGCCAGCAGTCCCGACAGGGGAAATCAGCCCCAGAATTTT.

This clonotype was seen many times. The CDR3 DNA reads as TGCAGTGCTAGAGATCAAATCGGTGGAGCTTTCTTT. It translates to CSARDQIGGAFF. The chain couples TRBV20-1 to TRBJ1-1; D ambiguous. The germline V gene has CDR1 DFQATT and CDR2 SNEGSKA (reference sequence). V lost 0 bases to trimming and J lost 10 bases, with 12 bases between them. The CDR3 extends over 12 amino acids.

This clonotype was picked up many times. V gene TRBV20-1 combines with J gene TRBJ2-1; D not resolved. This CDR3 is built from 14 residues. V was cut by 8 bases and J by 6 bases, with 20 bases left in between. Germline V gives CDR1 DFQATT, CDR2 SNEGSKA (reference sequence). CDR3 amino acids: CSPESGRVFNEQFF. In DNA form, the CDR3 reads TGCAGTCCCGAGTCGGGTAGGGTCTTCAATGAGCAGTTCTTC.

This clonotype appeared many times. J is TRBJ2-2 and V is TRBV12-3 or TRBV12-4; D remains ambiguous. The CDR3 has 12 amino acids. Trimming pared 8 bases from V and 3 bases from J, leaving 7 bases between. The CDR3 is CASFLDTGELFF. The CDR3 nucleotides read TGTGCCAGCTTCCTAGACACCGGGGAGCTGTTTTTT.